This T cell receptor (beta chain) stems from a study of T cell clusters in autoimmune cytopenias. Multiplex touch-down PCR amplified TRB using TRB-A and TRB-B pools in one tube. TCRdb re-called the multiplex PCR reads, yielding one record per CDR3 amino acid sequence without DNA. In all, the sample yields around 5,000 distinct CDR3 sequences. CDR3 length: 13 amino acids. TRB was amplified from approximately 230 ng of peripheral blood genomic DNA per sample. This sample also appeared in a second study, on T cell repertoires in aging, cancer and after chemotherapy.

The TCR comes from a human donor in good health. The chain has TRBV12-3 or TRBV12-4 and TRBJ2-7; lacking DNA, the TRBD1 call made by TCRdb goes unchecked. Sequenced material: peripheral blood. This CDR3 is CDSRQGAAYEQYF.